This is a list of T cell receptor beta chains from one sample in a study of T cell repertoires in cytomegalovirus infection. MiXCR, run by TCRdb on the reads, gives a single entry per CDR3 protein. Of some 240,000 distinct CDR3 sequences detected, over 15% appear once; the ten largest clones hold around half. Sequences were obtained from CD8+ T cells from PBMCs. These receptors came from a human donor in good health (CMV status not recorded). Some clones in this sample may be carry-over from other donors' samples. The CDR3 runs from the conserved cysteine through the conserved F or W. The D gene is left open where the match is weak. Clone size is stated in some rows and not others, as once, few, many or a class when expanded.

TRBV12-3/TRBV12-4,TRBJ2-2,-,-,CASSSGTQNTGELFF,TGTGCCAGCAGTTCCGGGACTCAGAACACCGGGGAGCTGTTTTTT
TRBV7-9,TRBJ1-2,many,-,CASSLGDFAGAGGYTF,TGTGCCAGCAGCTTAGGTGATTTCGCGGGAGCCGGTGGCTACACCTTC
TRBV7-2,TRBJ2-6,many,TRBD1,CASSLVGTGVSGANVLTF,TGTGCCAGCAGCTTAGTCGGAACAGGGGTATCCGGGGCCAACGTCCTGACTTTC
TRBV7-6,TRBJ2-2,-,TRBD1,CASSPDRTGAGELFF,TGTGCCAGCAGCCCCGACCGGACAGGGGCCGGGGAGCTGTTTTTT
TRBV19,TRBJ1-1,-,-,CAARGGRGEAFF,TGTGCCGCCCGGGGAGGAAGGGGTGAAGCTTTCTTT
TRBV4-1,TRBJ2-2,many,-,CASSQDRGKDTGELFF,TGCGCCAGCAGCCAAGACAGGGGAAAAGACACCGGGGAGCTGTTTTTT
TRBV20-1,TRBJ2-2,few,-,CSARERDTNTGELFF,TGCAGTGCTAGAGAGCGGGACACGAACACCGGGGAGCTGTTTTTT
TRBV29-1,TRBJ2-7,-,TRBD1,CSVIPGQSYEQYF,TGCAGCGTCATACCGGGACAGAGCTACGAGCAGTACTTC
TRBV15,TRBJ1-5,few,TRBD1,CATSREGQHIFQPQHF,TGTGCCACCAGCAGAGAGGGACAGCACATATTTCAGCCCCAGCATTTT
TRBV29-1,TRBJ1-2,-,-,CSVDVHGQNYGYTF,TGCAGCGTTGATGTACATGGACAGAACTATGGCTACACCTTC
TRBV7-9,TRBJ1-5,few,-,CASSDLGAHQPQHF,TGTGCCAGCAGCGACTTAGGGGCCCATCAGCCCCAGCATTTT
TRBV7-8,TRBJ2-2,many,-,CASSLQGLWGNTGELFF,TGTGCCAGCAGCTTGCAGGGGCTGTGGGGGAACACCGGGGAGCTGTTTTTT
TRBV7-2,TRBJ2-3,few,TRBD2,CASSFPGTRRGDTQYF,TGTGCCAGCAGCTTTCCCGGGACTAGGCGGGGTGATACGCAGTATTTT
TRBV7-9,TRBJ1-1,few,-,CASSSRGRLDGYTEAFF,TGTGCCAGCAGCTCCCGGGGGCGTTTAGATGGTTACACTGAAGCTTTCTTT
TRBV9,TRBJ1-2,-,-,CASSSSGTYNYGYTF,TGTGCCAGCAGCTCCTCGGGAACCTATAACTATGGCTACACCTTC
TRBV28,TRBJ2-7,many,TRBD2,CASSLFLAGEGCEQYF,TGTGCCAGCAGTTTATTCCTAGCGGGGGAGGGTTGCGAGCAGTACTTC
TRBV6-6,TRBJ2-3,-,TRBD2,CASSYSSSGETDTQYF,TGTGCCAGCAGTTACTCGTCTAGCGGGGAAACAGATACGCAGTATTTT
TRBV12-3/TRBV12-4,TRBJ2-5,many,TRBD2,CASTKTSGEETQYF,TGTGCCAGCACCAAGACTAGCGGGGAAGAGACCCAGTACTTC
TRBV7-8,TRBJ2-1,many,-,CASSLPGNTYNEQFF,TGTGCCAGCAGCTTACCTGGGAATACCTACAATGAGCAGTTCTTC
TRBV12-3/TRBV12-4,TRBJ2-7,-,-,CASSAIDPRSPYEQYF,TGTGCCAGCAGTGCCATCGACCCCCGTTCACCCTACGAGCAGTACTTC
TRBV4-1,TRBJ2-1,many,TRBD1,CASTPGTGGVGFF,TGCGCCAGCACCCCCGGGACAGGGGGCGTGGGGTTCTTC
TRBV5-1,TRBJ2-6,few,TRBD1,CASSGGQLALPGANVLTF,TGCGCCAGCAGCGGGGGACAGCTAGCCCTTCCTGGGGCCAACGTCCTGACTTTC
TRBV7-9,TRBJ2-7,few,TRBD1,CASSPSDRGPYEQYF,TGTGCCAGCAGCCCTTCGGACAGGGGCCCCTACGAGCAGTACTTC
TRBV7-2,TRBJ2-7,many,TRBD2,CASSLTGGGSYEQYF,TGTGCCAGCAGCTTAACGGGCGGGGGCTCCTACGAGCAGTACTTC
TRBV7-9,TRBJ2-5,many,TRBD2,CASSLFGRGGVETQYF,TGTGCCAGCAGCTTATTTGGACGGGGGGGCGTGGAGACCCAGTACTTC
TRBV5-6,TRBJ2-7,-,-,CASSVSTGLPLYEQYF,TGTGCCAGCAGCGTAAGTACGGGACTTCCACTCTACGAGCAGTACTTC
TRBV7-2,TRBJ2-3,many,-,CASSFSGLRDTQYF,TGTGCCAGCAGCTTCTCCGGCCTTAGGGATACGCAGTATTTT